This T cell receptor (beta chain) was documented in a study of PD-1 blockade in classical Hodgkin lymphoma. Germline CDR1 reads MNHNY; CDR2 reads SVGAGI (reference sequence). This CDR3 is built from 13 residues. V lost 8 bases and J lost 0; bases outside the gene matches: 3. Time point of the sample: newly diagnosed, previously untreated cHL patient sample. Purification of CD4+ T cells from thawed PBMCs was performed via magnetic negative selection. Sequencing used immunoSEQ multiplex PCR; TCRdb keeps in-frame clones, though not all of them. The sample holds tens of thousands of clones, roughly 89% seen once.

This chain joins TRBV6-6 and TRBJ2-7, with TRBD2 matching over 8 bases. The sequencing input was CD4+ T cells from blood. This receptor was identified in a human donor with classical Hodgkin lymphoma. CDR3 sequence: CASGAGDSYEQYF. The CDR3 nucleotides read TGTGCCAGCGGAGCGGGGGACTCCTACGAGCAGTACTTC.